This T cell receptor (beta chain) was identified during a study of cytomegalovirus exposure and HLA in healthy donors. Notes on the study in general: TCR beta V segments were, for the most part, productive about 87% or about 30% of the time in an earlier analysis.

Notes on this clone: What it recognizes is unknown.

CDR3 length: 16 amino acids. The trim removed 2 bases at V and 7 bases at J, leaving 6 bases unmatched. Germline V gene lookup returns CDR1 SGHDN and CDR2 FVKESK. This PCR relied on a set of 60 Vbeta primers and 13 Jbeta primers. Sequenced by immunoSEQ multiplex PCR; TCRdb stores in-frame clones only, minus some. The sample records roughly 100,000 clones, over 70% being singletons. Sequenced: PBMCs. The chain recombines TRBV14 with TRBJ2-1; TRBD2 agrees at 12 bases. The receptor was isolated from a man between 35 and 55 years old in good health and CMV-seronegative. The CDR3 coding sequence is TGTGCCAGCAGCCAACCAACTAGCGGGAGGCTAAATGAGCAGTTCTTC. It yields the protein CASSQPTSGRLNEQFF.